This TCR beta chain was identified during a study of a mutant IDH1 vaccine in newly diagnosed glioma. The overall study: The treated population exhibited a male proportion of roughly 62%, a female proportion of 37.5%, and a mean age of roughly 41 years.

The time point: week 5, during vaccination. Doses comprised 300 ug of mutant IDH1 20-mer peptide each, plus topical imiquimod. A word on this clone: Its antigen is unidentified.

Method: immunoSEQ multiplex PCR; TCRdb's copy keeps in-frame clones and lacks some. The data contain nearly 30,000 clones, approximately 86% of them singletons. CDR1 PRHDT and CDR2 FYEKMQ come from the germline V gene (reference sequence). This CDR3 has 16 amino acids. The V end was cut by 5 bases, the J end by 6 bases, with 20 bases between. This specimen consisted of peripheral blood mononuclear cells (PBMCs), obtained from a glioma patient whose treatment included an IDH1 peptide vaccine. The receptor's source is a woman aged 40 to 50 with glioma. Some clones in this sample may be carry-over from other donors' samples. The chain joins TRBV13 to TRBJ2-4, with a tentative D call TRBD1 (5 bases). This CDR3 reads CASSPPVKGKGNIQYF. CDR3 DNA: TGTGCCAGCAGCCCCCCTGTTAAGGGGAAGGGAAACATTCAGTACTTC.